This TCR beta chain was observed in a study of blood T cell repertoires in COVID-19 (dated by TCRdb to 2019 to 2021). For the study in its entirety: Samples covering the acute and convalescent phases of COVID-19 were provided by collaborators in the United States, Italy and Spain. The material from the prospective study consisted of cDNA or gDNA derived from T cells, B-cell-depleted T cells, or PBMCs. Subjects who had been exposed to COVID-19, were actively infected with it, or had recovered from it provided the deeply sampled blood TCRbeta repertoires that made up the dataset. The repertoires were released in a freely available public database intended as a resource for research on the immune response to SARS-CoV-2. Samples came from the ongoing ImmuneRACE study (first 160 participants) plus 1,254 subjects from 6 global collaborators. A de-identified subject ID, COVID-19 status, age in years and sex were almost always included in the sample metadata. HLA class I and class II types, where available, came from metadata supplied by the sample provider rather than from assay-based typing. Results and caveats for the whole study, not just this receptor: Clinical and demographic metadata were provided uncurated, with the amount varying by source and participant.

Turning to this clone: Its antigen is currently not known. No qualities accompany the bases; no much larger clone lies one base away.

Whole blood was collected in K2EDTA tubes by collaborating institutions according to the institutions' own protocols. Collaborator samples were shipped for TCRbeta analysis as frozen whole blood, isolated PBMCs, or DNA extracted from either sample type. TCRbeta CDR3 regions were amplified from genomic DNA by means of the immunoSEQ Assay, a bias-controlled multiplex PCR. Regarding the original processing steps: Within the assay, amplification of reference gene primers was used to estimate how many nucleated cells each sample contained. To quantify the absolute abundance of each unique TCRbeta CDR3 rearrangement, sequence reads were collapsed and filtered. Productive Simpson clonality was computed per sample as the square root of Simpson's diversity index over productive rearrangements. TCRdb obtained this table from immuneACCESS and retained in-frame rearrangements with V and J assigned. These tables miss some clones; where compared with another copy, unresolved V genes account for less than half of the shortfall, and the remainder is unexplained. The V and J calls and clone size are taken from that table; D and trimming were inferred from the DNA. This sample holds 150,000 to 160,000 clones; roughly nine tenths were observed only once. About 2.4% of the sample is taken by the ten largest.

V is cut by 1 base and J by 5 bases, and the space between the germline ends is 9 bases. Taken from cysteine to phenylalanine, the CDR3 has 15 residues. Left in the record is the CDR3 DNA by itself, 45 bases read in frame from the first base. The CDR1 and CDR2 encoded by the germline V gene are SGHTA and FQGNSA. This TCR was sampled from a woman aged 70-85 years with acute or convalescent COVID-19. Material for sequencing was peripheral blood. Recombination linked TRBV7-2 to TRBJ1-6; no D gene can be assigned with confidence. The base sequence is TGTGCCAGCAGCTTAGTGCCGAGGGATAATTCACCCCTCCACTTT. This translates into CASSLVPRDNSPLHF.